This is a list of T cell receptor beta chains from one sample in a study of human T cells and chemical hapten exposure. TCRdb ran MiXCR on the RACE reads and lists one entry per CDR3 protein. The sample lists tens of thousands of distinct CDR3 sequences, 9% to 15% occurring once. The source was whole blood, collected in connection with sensitization to the hapten diphenylcyclopropenone (DPC). The receptors derive from a woman aged 40 to 50 with alopecia areata. Some clones in this sample may be carry-over from other donors' samples. CDR3s include the opening cysteine and the closing phenylalanine or tryptophan.

V gene,J gene,CDR3 length,CDR3 protein
TRBV28,TRBJ2-6,17,CASSPRTGSSGANVLTF
TRBV20-1,TRBJ1-2,13,CSAPGQPTYGYTF
TRBV11-2,TRBJ2-5,14,CASSPQGSQETQYF
TRBV28,TRBJ1-2,13,CASSFAVLYGYTF
TRBV28,TRBJ2-1,12,CASERGANEQFF
TRBV5-1,TRBJ1-2,14,CASREQEISYGYTF
TRBV28,TRBJ2-7,12,CASKLQGHEQYF
TRBV27,TRBJ1-5,15,CASRSQGAVGQPQHF
TRBV4-2,TRBJ1-1,16,CASSHDQGQGYTEAFF
TRBV7-2,TRBJ2-5,15,CASSPGLAGQETQYF
TRBV24-1,TRBJ2-5,15,CATSDLSGSQETQYF
TRBV28,TRBJ2-7,15,CASRPLTSGSAVQYF
TRBV5-1,TRBJ2-2,13,CASSFPNTGELFF
TRBV20-1,TRBJ2-1,14,CSARDFSGGPEQFF
TRBV20-1,TRBJ2-3,18,CSAPLAAVTSAKADTQYF
TRBV7-2,TRBJ2-5,14,CASSLAASQETQYF
TRBV12-3/TRBV12-4,TRBJ1-2,12,CASNQGAVGYTF
TRBV27,TRBJ2-1,17,CASSASLRTVIYNEQFF
TRBV11-2,TRBJ2-1,13,CASSLLVTHEQFF
TRBV28,TRBJ1-4,14,CASSRQGLSEKLFF
TRBV11-2,TRBJ2-5,15,CASSLGLAGARTQYF
TRBV6-2/TRBV6-3,TRBJ2-5,18,CASSYFGTSGRYQETQYF
TRBV9,TRBJ2-7,13,CASSGYVTSEQYF
TRBV6-2/TRBV6-3,TRBJ2-3,19,CASSYPFISGVSGTDTQYF
TRBV7-2,TRBJ1-6,13,CASRADYNSPLHF
TRBV6-2/TRBV6-3,TRBJ2-3,17,CASSPAGYGAYTDTQYF
TRBV10-2,TRBJ1-2,15,CASTAQVVGGDGYTF
TRBV5-1,TRBJ2-7,15,CASSLSRNGPYEQYF
TRBV6-2/TRBV6-3,TRBJ2-7,15,CASSYDYPSSYEQYF
TRBV7-2,TRBJ2-1,13,CASSLGRNNEQFF
TRBV11-2,TRBJ2-3,16,CASSLEGGLAGDTQYF
TRBV28,TRBJ2-3,14,CASVQGVSTDTQYF
TRBV27,TRBJ2-1,16,CASSPGAGSSYNEQFF
TRBV2,TRBJ2-7,11,CASSVLIEQYF
TRBV19,TRBJ2-2,15,CASSIDSGYTGELFF
TRBV6-2/TRBV6-3,TRBJ1-5,14,CASSPTTGNQPQHF
TRBV28,TRBJ1-2,13,CASSFDTNYGYTF
TRBV7-8,TRBJ2-7,13,CASSLGGLGEQYF
TRBV6-4,TRBJ1-4,17,CASSEKTGTAINEKLFF
TRBV7-3,TRBJ2-1,15,CASSLGLAGHNEQFF
TRBV5-4,TRBJ1-1,15,CASSWEITGNTEAFF
TRBV2,TRBJ2-7,15,CASSVGGTAEYEQYF
TRBV5-1,TRBJ2-3,14,CASAQGTSTDTQYF
TRBV7-9,TRBJ2-7,14,CASSLQGASYEQYF
TRBV11-2,TRBJ2-5,14,CASSLGAAQETQYF
TRBV2,TRBJ2-2,11,CASGRIGELFF
TRBV7-9,TRBJ2-7,17,CASSLARDGGSSYEQYF
TRBV25-1,TRBJ1-5,16,CASRSGAGSHNQPQHF